Sequencing of this T cell receptor beta chain was carried out in a study of blood T cells in healthy people across ages. Study results and caveats: Bulk PBMC profiling left naive and antigen-experienced comparisons inconclusive.

The sample, about 9.2 milliliters of peripheral blood, was drawn from each donor. This clonotype was recorded a few times. What it recognizes is unknown. Primers used in a second PCR of roughly 6 to 11 cycles were a sample-barcoded 5' primer and a J-beta primer mix. Tagging of each cDNA molecule was performed by a template-switch adaptor with 12 random nucleotides. Any given sample supplied a minimum of 3 million CDR3-containing paired-end reads. TCRdb itself ran the 5' RACE reads through MiXCR, one entry per CDR3 protein. Of some 750,000 distinct CDR3 sequences in the sample, 22% were seen once. Source material: blood. This sequence was found in a man between 70 and 80 years old in good health.

The CDR3 loop is CASSPRIRDRAAGYTF. The CDR3 DNA reads TGTGCCAGCAGTCCTCGAATCCGGGACAGGGCTGCTGGCTACACCTTC. V gene TRBV12-3 or TRBV12-4 combines with J gene TRBJ1-2, with 9 nucleotides matching TRBD1. After removal of 5 bases from V and 7 bases from J, the junction contained 14 bases not matched to a gene. The CDR3 is made up of 16 amino acids.